This T cell receptor (beta chain) is drawn from a study of blood T cell repertoires in COVID-19. Only in-frame clones appear in the TCRdb table, and some are missing; sequencing was by immunoSEQ multiplex PCR. Of approximately 210,000 clones in the sample, over 75% are singletons; the top ten hold around 4.5%. The CDR3 is made up of 19 amino acids. Germline V lookup: CDR1 MGHRA, CDR2 YSYEKL. V trimming: 3 bases; J trimming: 3 bases; junction bases outside the gene matches: 16. This receptor was obtained from a man aged 25-45 years with acute COVID-19. Sequenced material: PBMCs or T cells enriched from blood (not recorded which). This chain links TRBV4-1 with TRBJ1-1; 10 bases are a match to TRBD1. The CDR3 DNA sequence: TGCGCCAGCAGCCAGAGGTTTTACAGGACAGGGGGTCGCGACACTGAAGCTTTCTTT. It encodes CASSQRFYRTGGRDTEAFF.